The subject of this entry is one T cell receptor beta chain. This entry belongs to a study of control samples from healthy donors and cancer patients. The protocol was immunoSEQ multiplex PCR, while the TCRdb copy is restricted to in-frame clones and leaves out a portion. The table lists fewer than 90,000 clones, approximately 89% of them singletons. J was trimmed by 4 bases and V by 6 bases; bases with no gene match: 5. The CDR3 contains 14 residues. Germline CDR1 and CDR2: MNHEY and SVGAGI. This receptor was obtained from a man aged 50 or older in good health. Sequencing was performed on blood. The V and J genes are TRBV6-5 and TRBJ1-4; 7 bases align to TRBD1. Here the CDR3 reads CASRATGNNEKLFF. The CDR3 region has the DNA TGTGCCAGCAGGGCGACAGGGAATAATGAAAAACTGTTTTTT.